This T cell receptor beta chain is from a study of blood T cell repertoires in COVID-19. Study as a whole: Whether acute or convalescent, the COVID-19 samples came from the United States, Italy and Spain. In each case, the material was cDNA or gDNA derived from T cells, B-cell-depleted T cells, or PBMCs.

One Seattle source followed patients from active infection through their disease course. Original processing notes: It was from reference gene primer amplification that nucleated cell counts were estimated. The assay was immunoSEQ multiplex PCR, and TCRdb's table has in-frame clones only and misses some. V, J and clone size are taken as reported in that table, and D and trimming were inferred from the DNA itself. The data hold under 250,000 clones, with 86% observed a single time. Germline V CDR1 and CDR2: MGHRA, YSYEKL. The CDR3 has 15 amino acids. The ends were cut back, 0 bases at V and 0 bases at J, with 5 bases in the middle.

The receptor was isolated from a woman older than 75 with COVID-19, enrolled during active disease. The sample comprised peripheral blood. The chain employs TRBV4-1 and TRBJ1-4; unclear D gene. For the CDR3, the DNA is TGCGCCAGCAGCCAAGACAGAACAACTAATGAAAAACTGTTTTTT. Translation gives CASSQDRTTNEKLFF.